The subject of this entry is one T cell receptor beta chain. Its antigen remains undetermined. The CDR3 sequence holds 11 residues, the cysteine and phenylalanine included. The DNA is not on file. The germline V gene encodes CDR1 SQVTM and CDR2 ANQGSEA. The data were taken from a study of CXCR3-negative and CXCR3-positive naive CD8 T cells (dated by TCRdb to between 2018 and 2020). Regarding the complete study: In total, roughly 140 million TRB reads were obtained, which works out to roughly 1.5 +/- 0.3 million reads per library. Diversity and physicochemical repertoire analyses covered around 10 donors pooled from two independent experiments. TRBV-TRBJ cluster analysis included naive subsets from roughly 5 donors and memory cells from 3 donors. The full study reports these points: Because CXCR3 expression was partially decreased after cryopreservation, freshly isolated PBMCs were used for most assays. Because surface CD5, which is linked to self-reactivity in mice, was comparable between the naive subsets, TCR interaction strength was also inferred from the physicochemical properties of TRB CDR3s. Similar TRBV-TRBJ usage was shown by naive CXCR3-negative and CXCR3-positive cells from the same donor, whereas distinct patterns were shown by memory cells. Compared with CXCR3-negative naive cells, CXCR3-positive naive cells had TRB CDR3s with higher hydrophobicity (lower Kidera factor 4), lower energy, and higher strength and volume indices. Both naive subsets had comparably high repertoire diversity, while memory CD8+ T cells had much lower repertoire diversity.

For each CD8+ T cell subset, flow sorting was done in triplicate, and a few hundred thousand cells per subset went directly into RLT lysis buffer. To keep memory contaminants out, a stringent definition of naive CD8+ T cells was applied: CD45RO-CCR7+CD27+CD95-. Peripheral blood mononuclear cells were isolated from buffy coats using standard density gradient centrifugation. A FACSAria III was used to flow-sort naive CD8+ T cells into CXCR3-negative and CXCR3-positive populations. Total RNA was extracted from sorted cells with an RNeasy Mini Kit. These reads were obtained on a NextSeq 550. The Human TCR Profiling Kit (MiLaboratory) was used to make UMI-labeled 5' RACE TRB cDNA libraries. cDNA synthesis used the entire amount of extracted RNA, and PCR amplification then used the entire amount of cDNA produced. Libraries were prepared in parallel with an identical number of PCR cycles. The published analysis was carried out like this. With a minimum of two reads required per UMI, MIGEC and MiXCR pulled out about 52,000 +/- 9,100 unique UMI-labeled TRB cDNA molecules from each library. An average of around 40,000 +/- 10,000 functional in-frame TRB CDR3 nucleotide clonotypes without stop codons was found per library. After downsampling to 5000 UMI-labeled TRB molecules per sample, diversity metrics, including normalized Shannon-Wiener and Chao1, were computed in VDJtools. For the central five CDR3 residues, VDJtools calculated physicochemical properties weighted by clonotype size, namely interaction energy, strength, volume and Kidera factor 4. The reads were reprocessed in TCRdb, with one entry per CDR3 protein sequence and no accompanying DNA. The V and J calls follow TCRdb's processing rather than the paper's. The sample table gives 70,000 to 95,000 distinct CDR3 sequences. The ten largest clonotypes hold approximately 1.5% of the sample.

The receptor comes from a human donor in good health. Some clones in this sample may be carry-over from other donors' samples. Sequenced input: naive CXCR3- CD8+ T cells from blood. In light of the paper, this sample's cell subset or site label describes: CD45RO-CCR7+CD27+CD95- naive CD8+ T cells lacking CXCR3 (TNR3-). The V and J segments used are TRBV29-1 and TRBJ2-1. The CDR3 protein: CSVPFSGWQFF.